Listed below are T cell receptor beta chains from one sample, sequenced in a study of CD8+ T cells in alopecia areata. TCRdb's copy holds only in-frame clones and misses some; the assay was immunoSEQ multiplex PCR. The sample has under 300,000 clones; roughly 60% are singletons. Sequenced material: CD4+ T cells sorted from blood, taken at roughly week 53, from a patient treated with tofacitinib. The receptors come from a human donor with alopecia areata. CDR3s include the opening cysteine and the closing phenylalanine or tryptophan. A D gene is named only where the DNA matches it firmly. Clone size, where shown, is once, few, many, or a class for clones that have expanded.

abundance: .; v_gene: TRBV9; d_gene: TRBD2; len: 17; j_gene: TRBJ2-2; CDR3aa: CASSVGRLAGNTGELFF; CDR3nt: TGTGCCAGCAGCGTAGGGCGACTAGCGGGGAACACCGGGGAGCTGTTTTTT
abundance: .; v_gene: TRBV25-1; d_gene: .; len: 13; j_gene: TRBJ1-2; CDR3aa: CASSEGMNYGYTF; CDR3nt: TGTGCCAGCAGTGAGGGGATGAACTATGGCTACACCTTC
abundance: .; v_gene: TRBV5-1; d_gene: .; len: 12; j_gene: TRBJ2-3; CDR3aa: CASRGSTDTQYF; CDR3nt: TGCGCCAGCAGGGGTAGCACAGATACGCAGTATTTT
abundance: once; v_gene: TRBV29-1; d_gene: TRBD1; len: 13; j_gene: TRBJ2-3; CDR3aa: CSGRTGGLRTQYF; CDR3nt: TGCAGCGGTCGAACAGGGGGCCTCCGTACGCAGTATTTT
abundance: few; v_gene: TRBV10-3; d_gene: .; len: 14; j_gene: TRBJ2-7; CDR3aa: CAICDYYSSYEQYF; CDR3nt: TGTGCCATCTGCGACTATTATAGCTCCTACGAGCAGTACTTC
abundance: .; v_gene: TRBV27; d_gene: .; len: 15; j_gene: TRBJ1-4; CDR3aa: CASSLSKGLKEKLFF; CDR3nt: TGTGCCAGCAGTTTATCAAAGGGTTTAAAGGAAAAACTGTTTTTT
abundance: .; v_gene: TRBV2; d_gene: .; len: 13; j_gene: TRBJ2-2; CDR3aa: CASGRRFAGELFF; CDR3nt: TGTGCCAGCGGACGCAGGTTCGCCGGGGAGCTGTTTTTT
abundance: .; v_gene: TRBV30; d_gene: .; len: 14; j_gene: TRBJ2-7; CDR3aa: CAWSAMGSSYEQYF; CDR3nt: TGTGCCTGGAGTGCTATGGGGAGCTCCTACGAGCAGTACTTC
abundance: few; v_gene: TRBV29-1; d_gene: .; len: 12; j_gene: TRBJ1-5; CDR3aa: CSVGSSNQPQHF; CDR3nt: TGCAGCGTTGGTTCTAGCAATCAGCCCCAGCATTTT
abundance: once; v_gene: TRBV2; d_gene: .; len: 14; j_gene: TRBJ1-2; CDR3aa: CASTAKGMNYGYTF; CDR3nt: TGTGCCAGCACCGCAAAGGGCATGAACTATGGCTACACCTTC
abundance: few; v_gene: TRBV20-1; d_gene: TRBD1; len: 11; j_gene: TRBJ2-1; CDR3aa: CSAVDRGAQFF; CDR3nt: TGCAGTGCCGTTGACAGGGGGGCTCAGTTCTTC
abundance: .; v_gene: TRBV30; d_gene: .; len: 13; j_gene: TRBJ2-5; CDR3aa: CAWGLGLQETQYF; CDR3nt: TGTGCCTGGGGCCTCGGGCTTCAAGAGACCCAGTACTTC
abundance: many; v_gene: TRBV5-8; d_gene: .; len: 16; j_gene: TRBJ2-6; CDR3aa: CASSSYRQSGANVLTF; CDR3nt: TGTGCCAGCAGCTCTTACAGGCAATCTGGGGCCAACGTCCTGACTTTC
abundance: once; v_gene: TRBV6-1; d_gene: .; len: 13; j_gene: TRBJ1-6; CDR3aa: CASSASGNSPLHF; CDR3nt: TGTGCCAGCAGTGCCTCAGGAAATTCACCCCTCCACTTT
abundance: .; v_gene: TRBV30; d_gene: .; len: 11; j_gene: TRBJ2-7; CDR3aa: CAWSVFNEQYF; CDR3nt: TGTGCCTGGAGTGTATTCAACGAGCAGTACTTC
abundance: .; v_gene: TRBV29-1; d_gene: TRBD1; len: 13; j_gene: TRBJ2-1; CDR3aa: CSVAKQGAYEQFF; CDR3nt: TGCAGCGTTGCCAAACAGGGGGCTTATGAGCAGTTCTTC
abundance: .; v_gene: TRBV30; d_gene: .; len: 13; j_gene: TRBJ1-5; CDR3aa: CAWSAGENQPQHF; CDR3nt: TGTGCCTGGAGTGCGGGGGAAAATCAGCCCCAGCATTTT
abundance: .; v_gene: TRBV7-9; d_gene: .; len: 13; j_gene: TRBJ2-3; CDR3aa: CASSLRETDTQYF; CDR3nt: TGTGCCAGCAGCTTACGGGAAACAGATACGCAGTATTTT
abundance: .; v_gene: TRBV15; d_gene: .; len: 14; j_gene: TRBJ2-4; CDR3aa: CATSRAFPKNIQYF; CDR3nt: TGTGCCACCAGCAGAGCGTTCCCTAAAAACATTCAGTACTTC
abundance: few; v_gene: TRBV5-1; d_gene: .; len: 12; j_gene: TRBJ1-2; CDR3aa: CASSWDKYGYTF; CDR3nt: TGCGCCAGCAGCTGGGACAAGTATGGCTACACCTTC
abundance: few; v_gene: TRBV19; d_gene: .; len: 13; j_gene: TRBJ2-2; CDR3aa: CASSIRGTGELFF; CDR3nt: TGTGCCAGTAGTATAAGAGGCACCGGGGAGCTGTTTTTT
abundance: .; v_gene: TRBV30; d_gene: .; len: 15; j_gene: TRBJ2-2; CDR3aa: CAWSVRQGFAGELFF; CDR3nt: TGTGCCTGGAGTGTACGGCAGGGGTTCGCCGGGGAGCTGTTTTTT
abundance: .; v_gene: TRBV2; d_gene: .; len: 11; j_gene: TRBJ2-3; CDR3aa: CGSTGTDTQYF; CDR3nt: TGTGGCTCCACCGGGACAGATACGCAGTATTTT
abundance: .; v_gene: TRBV10-2; d_gene: TRBD2; len: 15; j_gene: TRBJ2-1; CDR3aa: CASQATSGSWDEQFF; CDR3nt: TGCGCCAGCCAGGCGACTAGCGGGTCTTGGGATGAGCAGTTCTTC
abundance: .; v_gene: TRBV27; d_gene: .; len: 14; j_gene: TRBJ2-1; CDR3aa: CASSSPTRRDEQFF; CDR3nt: TGTGCCAGCAGTTCCCCGACACGAAGGGATGAGCAGTTCTTC
abundance: few; v_gene: TRBV5-1; d_gene: .; len: 15; j_gene: TRBJ2-5; CDR3aa: CASSGRALGQETQYF; CDR3nt: TGCGCCAGCAGCGGCAGGGCACTGGGGCAAGAGACCCAGTACTTC
abundance: .; v_gene: TRBV6-6; d_gene: TRBD2; len: 15; j_gene: TRBJ2-4; CDR3aa: CASSYRGVAKNIQYF; CDR3nt: TGTGCCAGCAGTTACCGGGGGGTAGCCAAAAACATTCAGTACTTC
abundance: .; v_gene: TRBV12-5; d_gene: .; len: 14; j_gene: TRBJ2-7; CDR3aa: CASGLRLALYEQYF; CDR3nt: TGTGCTAGTGGTTTGAGGCTAGCACTATACGAGCAGTACTTC
abundance: .; v_gene: TRBV15; d_gene: TRBD1; len: 14; j_gene: TRBJ2-7; CDR3aa: CATSRETGGYEQYF; CDR3nt: TGTGCCACCAGCAGAGAAACAGGGGGTTACGAGCAGTACTTC
abundance: .; v_gene: TRBV19; d_gene: .; len: 15; j_gene: TRBJ2-3; CDR3aa: CASSMGRPGTDTQYF; CDR3nt: TGTGCCAGTAGTATGGGACGCCCGGGCACAGATACGCAGTATTTT
abundance: .; v_gene: TRBV5-4; d_gene: .; len: 12; j_gene: TRBJ2-1; CDR3aa: CASSLPGNEQFF; CDR3nt: TGTGCCAGCAGCCTCCCGGGGAATGAGCAGTTCTTC
abundance: .; v_gene: TRBV5-1; d_gene: .; len: 13; j_gene: TRBJ2-3; CDR3aa: CASQVFSTDTQYF; CDR3nt: TGCGCCAGCCAGGTCTTTAGCACAGATACGCAGTATTTT